This TCR beta chain emerged from a study of blood T cell repertoires in COVID-19. Study at large: Whether acute or convalescent, the COVID-19 samples came from the United States, Italy and Spain. T cells, B-cell-depleted T cells, or PBMCs supplied cDNA or gDNA.

The CDR3 totals 15 residues. Germline V gene sequence: CDR1 SGDLS, CDR2 YYNGEE. The ends lost 1 base at V and 6 bases at J; junction bases unmatched: 5. Authors' data handling: Estimates of nucleated cell counts were drawn from the amplification of reference gene primers. TCRdb keeps only in-frame clones here, not all; method: immunoSEQ multiplex PCR. V and J calls and clone size are copied from that table; D and trimming were computed from the DNA. The sample consists of 60,000 to 65,000 clones, approximately 80% of them appearing once. The source of this sequence is a human donor in a cohort sampled during active COVID-19. The chain combines TRBV9 with TRBJ1-4; 8 positions agree with TRBD1. The sequenced sample was peripheral blood. CDR3 sequence reads: CASSVQGAPDEKLFF. CDR3 sequence (DNA): TGTGCCAGCAGCGTACAGGGGGCGCCGGATGAAAAACTGTTTTTT.